The 27 T cell receptor beta chains listed next were all sequenced from one sample in a study of cytomegalovirus exposure and HLA in healthy donors. PCR primers comprised 60 Vbeta and 13 Jbeta primers. This table comes from immunoSEQ multiplex PCR, and its TCRdb copy is limited to in-frame clones, with some not included. The sample consists of around 130,000 clones, around four fifths of them appearing once. Input material: PBMCs. All receptors derive from a human donor in good health.

This chain connects TRBV28 to TRBJ1-1; 8 positions agree with TRBD1. V lost 7 bases and J lost 1; bases outside the gene matches: 8. Germline V lookup: CDR1 MDHEN, CDR2 SYDVKM. The length of the CDR3 is 15 residues. CDR3 in DNA: TGTGCCAGCATCACGGTGGACAGGGCGAACACTGAAGCTTTCTTT. Its protein product is CASITVDRANTEAFF. Full variable domain (rest looked up from reference TRBV28 and TRBJ1-1): DVKVTQSSRYLVKRTGEKVFLECVQDMDHENMFWYRQDPGLGLRLIYFSYDVKMKEKGDIPEGYSVSREKKERFSLILESASTNQTSMYLCASITVDRANTEAFFGQGTRLTVV.

The V gene is TRBV11-2, the J gene TRBJ2-5, with 14 bases aligning to TRBD2. Trimming took 5 bases from V and 5 from J; bases not matched to a gene: 7. The CDR3 consists of 16 residues. The V gene's germline CDR1 is SGHAT and CDR2 FQNNGV. Here the CDR3 DNA reads TGTGCCAGCAGCGCGACTAGCGGGGGGGCATTGGAGACCCAGTACTTC. This translates into CASSATSGGALETQYF.

The rearrangement links TRBV6-5 to TRBJ2-5, with 8 bases that match TRBD2. The end of the DNA is better explained by TRBJ2-7, so the J call may be wrong. The CDR3 totals 14 residues. CDR1 is MNHEY, CDR2 SVGAGI, per germline. The DNA for the CDR3 is TGTGCCAGCAGTTCATCCGGGACTAGATACGAGCAGTACTTC. Its translation is CASSSSGTRYEQYF.

The V call is TRBV7-9, the J call TRBJ1-2, with D possibly matching TRBD1 (5 bases). This CDR3 has 13 amino acids. V lost 8 bases to trimming and J lost 3 bases, with 13 bases between them. Germline V gives CDR1 SEHNR, CDR2 FQNEAQ (reference sequence). The CDR3 DNA follows: TGTGCCAGCGCCAGGGTTTTGGACTATGGCTACACCTTC. It is translated as CASARVLDYGYTF.

CDR3 bases: TGTGCCAGCAGCCCCGTTTTGGGGCCTAACACCATATATTTT. This gives the protein CASSPVLGPNTIYF. The chain employs TRBV11-2 and TRBJ1-3; tentatively, D is TRBD1 (5 bases). CDR3 length: 14 residues. Looked up from germline, CDR1 is SGHAT and CDR2 is FQNNGV. Trimming removed 5 bases at V and 7 bases at J, with 15 bases between.

The rearrangement links TRBV2 to TRBJ1-2; 7 bases line up with TRBD1. In germline, CDR1 is SNHLY, CDR2 FYNNEI. There are 13 residues in the CDR3. Trimming cost V 10 bases and J 0 bases; bases outside gene matches: 5. The CDR3 nucleotides read TGTGCCATCGGGACAGTAGCTAACTATGGCTACACCTTC. Its protein is CAIGTVANYGYTF.

The chain uses TRBV5-1 and TRBJ1-1, with D unresolved. Trimming pared 0 bases from V and 1 base from J, leaving 7 bases between. In germline, CDR1 is SGHRS, CDR2 YFSETQ. The CDR3 is 14 amino acids. The CDR3 nucleotides are TGCGCCAGCAGCTTGGCCGGTCCGAACACTGAAGCTTTCTTT. It encodes CASSLAGPNTEAFF.

This chain uses TRBV27 with TRBJ2-5; D gene unclear. V dropped 6 bases and J dropped 5 bases, with 13 bases sitting between them. Germline CDR1 is MNHEY and CDR2 is SMNVEV (reference sequence). This CDR3 region has 13 residues. The CDR3 region has the DNA TGTGCCAGCAGGGAGTACAACGGGGAGACCCAGTACTTC. Its translation: CASREYNGETQYF.

The chain recombines TRBV10-3 with TRBJ1-5, with a possible D match to TRBD1 (6 bases). The germline V gene encodes CDR1 ENHRY and CDR2 SYGVKD. This CDR3 has 13 residues. Trimming removed 8 bases at V and 7 bases at J, with 15 bases between. CDR3 residues: CAIRAGAGQPQHF. The CDR3 region has the DNA TGTGCCATCCGGGCAGGGGCGGGCCAGCCCCAGCATTTT.

This sequence joins TRBV5-1 and TRBJ1-1; D gene ambiguous. The CDR3 is 13 amino acids. Germline V gives CDR1 SGHRS, CDR2 YFSETQ. Trimming took 6 bases from V and 0 from J, leaving 9 bases between them. The CDR3 is CASTTGMNTEAFF. The CDR3 nucleotides read TGCGCCAGCACCACGGGGATGAACACTGAAGCTTTCTTT.

The rearrangement joins TRBV7-6 to TRBJ2-3, with TRBD1 matching over 7 bases. Losses at the gene ends were 3 bases for V and 3 bases for J; bases not matched to a gene: 6. From germline, CDR1 is SGHVS and CDR2 FNYEAQ. The CDR3 extends over 15 amino acids. CDR3 sequence reads: CASSLGDSETDTQYF. CDR3 coding DNA: TGTGCCAGCAGCTTGGGGGACAGTGAGACAGATACGCAGTATTTT. Full variable domain (rest looked up from reference TRBV7-6 and TRBJ2-3): GAGVSQSPRYKVTKRGQDVALRCDPISGHVSLYWYRQALGQGPEFLTYFNYEAQQDKSGLPNDRFSAERPEGSISTLTIQRTEQRDSAMYRCASSLGDSETDTQYFGPGTRLTVL.

Comment on this clone: One junction end does not reproduce the germline sequence, and a read error may be involved. V is TRBV7-2 and J is TRBJ1-5, with 10 bases aligning to TRBD1. The CDR3 runs 15 residues. Germline CDR1 reads SGHTA; CDR2 reads FQGNSA. As DNA, the CDR3 is TGCGCCAGCAGCCCGGGGACAGGGGTTCGACAGCCCCAGCATTTT. This gives the protein CASSPGTGVRQPQHF. The full variable domain, completed using reference TRBV7-2 and TRBJ1-5, is GAGVSQSPSNKVTEKGKDVELRCDPISGHTALYWYRQSLGQGLEFLIYFQGNSAPDKSGLPSDRFSAERTGGSVSTLTIQRTQQEDSAVYLCASSPGTGVRQPQHFGDGTRLSIL.

The chain uses TRBV7-3 and TRBJ1-6; D gene uncertain. V dropped 0 bases and J dropped 7 bases, with 4 bases sitting between them. Germline CDR1 and CDR2: SGHTA and FQGTGA. This CDR3 region has 13 residues. The chain's CDR3 is CASSLTSNSPLHF. The CDR3 DNA reads as TGTGCCAGCAGCTTAACTTCGAATTCACCCCTCCACTTT.

V and J are TRBV11-2 and TRBJ1-3, with no clear D. CDR1 and CDR2 (germline): SGHAT, FQNNGV. The CDR3 runs 19 residues. Trimming took 4 bases from V and 0 from J, leaving 22 bases between them. The CDR3 DNA sequence: TGTGCCAGCAGCTCAAACCCGACTCCTTTCCGACCCTCTGGAAACACCATATATTTT. Encoded protein: CASSSNPTPFRPSGNTIYF.

This rearrangement joins TRBV27 to TRBJ2-7; D not certain. CDR3 length: 14 amino acids. Germline assignment: CDR1 MNHEY and CDR2 SMNVEV (reference sequence). V was pared by 6 bases and J by 3 bases, with 15 bases between. This CDR3 reads CASSPTPRNYEQYF. CDR3 DNA sequence: TGTGCCAGCAGCCCTACCCCCCGAAACTACGAGCAGTACTTC.

The chain has TRBV12-5 and TRBJ1-5, with TRBD1 matching over 9 bases. CDR1 LGHNT and CDR2 FRNRAP come from the germline V gene. With V trimmed by 3 bases and J by 6 bases, 3 bases remained unmatched. This CDR3 region has 14 residues. The CDR3 nucleotides are TGTGCTAGTGGTTTTACAGGGGGCACTCAGCCCCAGCATTTT. Protein product: CASGFTGGTQPQHF.

The sample holds a few counts of this clone. The V and J genes are TRBV18 and TRBJ2-7, with D maybe TRBD2 (6 bases). Germline-derived CDR1 and CDR2 are KGHSH and LQKENI. The length of the CDR3 is 14 residues. Trimming removed 6 bases from V and 2 bases from J, with 14 bases in between. CDR3 residues: CASSRRDETYEQYF. The CDR3 nucleotides read TGTGCCAGCTCTCGGCGGGACGAGACCTACGAGCAGTACTTC.

The J gene is TRBJ2-1, the V gene TRBV19, with 13 bases aligning to TRBD2. The J segment lost 4 bases and the V segment lost 2 bases, leaving 5 bases of the junction unmatched. CDR3 length: 17 residues. Germline loops: CDR1 LNHDA, CDR2 SQIVND (reference sequence). The CDR3 nucleotides read TGTGCCAGTAGTATAACTAGCGGGGGGGTCCTATACAATGAGCAGTTCTTC. This sequence encodes CASSITSGGVLYNEQFF.

This chain connects TRBV7-9 to TRBJ2-7, with 7 bases fitting TRBD1. The CDR3 has 14 amino acids. Germline trimming cut 7 bases from V and 4 bases from J; bases unmatched to any gene: 10. Germline values: CDR1 SEHNR, CDR2 FQNEAQ (reference sequence). CDR3: CASNFRQGEYEQYF. DNA of the CDR3: TGTGCCAGCAACTTTAGACAGGGTGAGTACGAGCAGTACTTC.

This clone turned up a few times. The chain links TRBV4-1 to TRBJ2-3; D not certain. Trimming took off 5 bases at V and 2 bases at J, with 2 bases between the two ends. The germline V gene has CDR1 MGHRA and CDR2 YSYEKL. This CDR3 has 11 amino acids. CDR3 in DNA: TGCGCCAGCAGCTACACAGATACGCAGTATTTT. This sequence encodes CASSYTDTQYF.

The CDR3 protein is CASSEYIGGNTEAFF. CDR3 coding DNA: TGTGCCAGCAGTGAATACATAGGCGGGAACACTGAAGCTTTCTTT. The chain employs TRBV25-1 and TRBJ1-1; D gene uncertain. From germline, CDR1 is MGHDK and CDR2 SYGVNS. V was cut by 0 bases and J by 1 base, with 9 bases left in between. The CDR3 has 15 residues.

This chain joins TRBV28 and TRBJ1-5; weak D call: TRBD1 (6 bases). Germline V gene data show CDR1 as MDHEN and CDR2 as SYDVKM. The CDR3 consists of 15 residues. V gave up 4 bases and J gave up 3 bases, with 13 bases separating them. The CDR3 DNA follows: TGTGCCAGCAGTTCCCCTCAGGGGTTCAATCAGCCCCAGCATTTT. Its translation is CASSSPQGFNQPQHF.

This clone was detected once. This chain uses TRBV5-1 with TRBJ1-1; no clear D. Germline CDR1 reads SGHRS; CDR2 reads YFSETQ. The CDR3 consists of 15 residues. With 3 bases removed from V and 1 base from J, the gap between germline ends came to 13 bases. The DNA of the CDR3 is TGCGCCAGCAGCTCAGCCTTACAGAAGAACACTGAAGCTTTCTTT. Translating it yields CASSSALQKNTEAFF.

The gene calls are TRBV5-6 and TRBJ2-7, with TRBD1 matching 8 bases. This CDR3 contains 14 residues. The germline gives CDR1 SGHDT, CDR2 YYEEEE. V lost 4 bases and J lost 5; bases outside the gene matches: 8. The CDR3 region is CASSRRTGRNEQYF. CDR3 bases: TGTGCCAGCAGCCGCAGGACAGGGCGAAACGAGCAGTACTTC.

The V and J genes are TRBV18 and TRBJ2-7; 7 nucleotides align to TRBD1. V trimming: 3 bases; J trimming: 0 bases; junction bases outside the gene matches: 8. The germline CDR1 and CDR2 sequences are KGHSH and LQKENI. The CDR3 runs to 16 residues. The CDR3 coding sequence is TGTGCCAGCTCACCCGGACAGGAACTTCTCTCCTACGAGCAGTACTTC. This gives the protein CASSPGQELLSYEQYF.

This chain connects TRBV5-1 to TRBJ2-5, with 7 bases matching TRBD1. This CDR3 has 15 residues. The V gene's germline CDR1 is SGHRS and CDR2 YFSETQ. V dropped 3 bases and J dropped 6; count of bases not matched to a gene: 11. The CDR3, as DNA: TGCGCCAGCAGCTCACAGGGGATAGGCAGTCAGACCCAGTACTTC. Translation: CASSSQGIGSQTQYF.

This clone was recorded once. The chain is built from TRBV19 and TRBJ1-5; 8 bases are shared with TRBD1. Trimming cost V 7 bases and J 2 bases; bases outside gene matches: 7. The CDR3 spans 15 residues. Germline V CDR1 and CDR2: LNHDA, SQIVND (reference sequence). CDR3 amino acids: CASTPGTGGNQPQHF. As DNA, the CDR3 is TGTGCCAGTACTCCCGGGACAGGTGGCAATCAGCCCCAGCATTTT.